Following are 26 T cell receptor beta chains from one sample sequenced in a study of T cells in Graves' hyperthyroidism and ophthalmopathy. RNA transcripts provided the source from which TCR beta CDR3 regions were amplified. HTBI primers were the set used in a first-round RT-PCR of the TCR CDR3. TCRdb fed the multiplex PCR reads into MiXCR, producing one record per CDR3 protein. This table has more than 500,000 distinct CDR3 sequences, 12% to 15% appearing once. Material: blood. The receptors derive from a woman between 40 and 50 years old with Graves' hyperthyroidism.

This clonotype was picked up many times. The chain couples TRBV12-3 or TRBV12-4 to TRBJ1-4; D is unresolved. This CDR3 comprises 16 residues. Trimming removed 2 bases from V and 4 bases from J, with 14 bases in between. The CDR3 protein is CASSLSVGRRNEKLFF. The CDR3 nucleotides are TGTGCCAGCAGTTTAAGCGTCGGTAGACGTAATGAAAAACTGTTTTTT.

This clonotype was detected only a few times. This chain links TRBV20-1 with TRBJ2-2; D not resolved. This CDR3 comprises 11 residues. The germline CDR1 and CDR2 sequences are DFQATT and SNEGSKA (reference sequence). V was clipped by 1 base and J by 9 bases, with 6 bases between them. The CDR3 region has the DNA TGCAGTGCTAGAGTTATCCGGGAGCTGTTTTTT. This translates into CSARVIRELFF.

At least ten counts were recorded for this clonotype. CDR3 nucleotides: TGTGCCAGCTCACCACTCACGCCAGGGGGTGGATACGAGCAGTACTTC. Translation gives CASSPLTPGGGYEQYF. The chain is built from TRBV18 and TRBJ2-7; 7 bases align to TRBD1. The CDR3 extends over 16 amino acids. The germline gives CDR1 KGHSH, CDR2 LQKENI. V shed 1 base and J 4 bases; nucleotides not matched to a gene: 10.

This clonotype has just a few counts. The chain carries TRBV20-1 and TRBJ2-5; 7 bases are a match to TRBD2. V was pared by 0 bases and J by 1 base, with 5 bases of the junction left unmatched. Germline V lookup: CDR1 DFQATT, CDR2 SNEGSKA (reference sequence). The CDR3 covers 15 residues. The CDR3 loop reads CSARDDTSAQETQYF. The CDR3 coding sequence is TGCAGTGCTAGAGATGATACTAGCGCCCAAGAGACCCAGTACTTC.

This chain connects TRBV19 to TRBJ2-3, with TRBD1 matching 10 bases. Germline V gene sequence: CDR1 LNHDA, CDR2 SQIVND (reference sequence). This CDR3 is 13 amino acids long. V lost 5 bases and J lost 8; bases outside the gene matches: 4. CDR3 loop: CASSPGDRGTQYF. CDR3 bases: TGTGCCAGTAGTCCCGGGGACAGGGGTACGCAGTATTTT.

This clonotype was observed a few times. This chain joins TRBV7-9 and TRBJ2-3; TRBD1 aligns across 10 bases. The V segment lost 8 bases and the J segment 3 bases; nucleotides outside the gene matches: 23. CDR1 is SEHNR, CDR2 FQNEAQ, per germline (reference sequence). The CDR3 loop spans 20 amino acids. In DNA form, the CDR3 reads TGTGCCAGCCAAGGCGTTCGGGGACAGGGGACTAATAACGAGACAGATACGCAGTATTTT. Translating gives CASQGVRGQGTNNETDTQYF. The variable domain in full, completed from reference TRBV7-9 and TRBJ2-3, reads DTGVSQNPRHKITKRGQNVTFRCDPISEHNRLYWYRQTLGQGPEFLTYFQNEAQLEKSRLLSDRFSAERPKGSFSTLEIQRTEQGDSAMYLCASQGVRGQGTNNETDTQYFGPGTRLTVL.

This clonotype was seen repeatedly, ten times or more. The V gene is TRBV6-1, the J gene TRBJ2-1; D gene unclear. This CDR3 comprises 16 residues. The V end lost 5 bases, the J end lost 8 bases, and 22 bases lay between the germline ends. The germline V gene encodes CDR1 MNHNS and CDR2 SASEGT. In nucleotides, the CDR3 is TGTGCCAGCAGTTCCCTTCCTAGGAGTGGTGGCGATGAGCAGTTCTTC. Protein sequence: CASSSLPRSGGDEQFF.

This clonotype occurred many times. V gene TRBV20-1 combines with J gene TRBJ2-6; D might be TRBD1 (6 bases). This CDR3 is 16 amino acids long. From germline, CDR1 is DFQATT and CDR2 SNEGSKA (reference sequence). V was shortened by 4 bases and J by 0 bases, with 13 bases between the two germline ends. CDR3 sequence (DNA): TGCAGTGCTACTGGGACACGTTACTCTGGGGCCAACGTCCTGACTTTC. As protein: CSATGTRYSGANVLTF.

This clonotype was observed at least ten times. The chain has TRBV11-3 and TRBJ2-2; tentatively, D is TRBD1 (6 bases). V dropped 4 bases and J dropped 7 bases, with 13 bases sitting between them. This CDR3 has 14 amino acids. Germline CDR1 and CDR2: SGHNT and YENEEA. The CDR3 DNA sequence: TGTGCCAGCAGCTCCACAGGGTTTGGCGGGGAGCTGTTTTTT. The encoded protein is CASSSTGFGGELFF.

Comment on this clonotype: Because it lacks the conserved phenylalanine or tryptophan at the end, this CDR3 is likely a read error. V is TRBV5-1 and J is TRBJ2-5; D tentatively reads TRBD1 or TRBD2 (5 bases each). From germline, CDR1 is SGHRS and CDR2 YFSETQ. The V gene lost 3 bases and the J gene lost 4 bases, with 13 bases spanning the gap. CDR3 length: 14 amino acids. This chain's CDR3 is CASSSSGDLETQYL. As DNA, the CDR3 is TGCGCCAGCAGCTCCTCCGGGGACCTAGAGACCCAGTACCTC.

In this sample, this clonotype turned up many times. This chain links TRBV13 with TRBJ1-1; D is possibly TRBD1 (6 bases). V was pared by 5 bases and J by 3 bases, with 16 bases between. Germline V CDR1 and CDR2: PRHDT, FYEKMQ (reference sequence). The CDR3 sequence is 15 residues long. The CDR3 loop is CASSTSDSRYTEAFF. The CDR3 nucleotides read TGTGCCAGCAGCACCTCGGACAGTAGATACACTGAAGCTTTCTTT.

CDR3 in DNA: TGTGCCAGTAGTGTGCATTTAACTAGCGGGGGCAATGAGCAGTTCTTC. It is translated as CASSVHLTSGGNEQFF. The chain couples TRBV19 to TRBJ2-1; 11 bases are a match to TRBD2. Trimming took 5 bases from V and 6 from J; bases not matched to a gene: 9. Germline V gene sequence: CDR1 LNHDA, CDR2 SQIVND (reference sequence). The CDR3 loop spans 16 amino acids.

This clonotype was counted between two and nine times. Here the CDR3 reads CASTSTGDDGYTF. CDR3 DNA sequence: TGTGCCAGCACCTCGACAGGGGATGATGGCTACACCTTC. V and J are TRBV28 and TRBJ1-2; 8 bases agree with TRBD1. V was clipped by 7 bases and J by 6 bases; unmatched bases: 7. CDR1 is MDHEN, CDR2 SYDVKM, per germline. The CDR3 contains 13 residues.

This clonotype was observed at least ten times. This chain links TRBV3-1 with TRBJ2-1, with 11 nucleotides matching TRBD1. J was trimmed by 4 bases and V by 3 bases; bases with no gene match: 2. The germline V gene has CDR1 LGHDT and CDR2 YNNKEL (reference sequence). The CDR3 totals 15 residues. The CDR3 reads CASSQGTGGYNEQFF. The CDR3 nucleotides are TGTGCCAGCAGCCAGGGGACAGGGGGGTACAATGAGCAGTTCTTC.

This clonotype was observed at least ten times. This chain uses TRBV28 with TRBJ2-1; TRBD2 matches at 10 bases. The CDR3 consists of 14 residues. Germline CDR1 MDHEN, CDR2 SYDVKM. V dropped 7 bases and J dropped 6; count of bases not matched to a gene: 6. CDR3 DNA: TGTGCCAGCATTTCGAGCGGGAGGGCCAATGAGCAGTTCTTC. This gives the protein CASISSGRANEQFF.

This clonotype occurred many times. The V and J genes are TRBV12-3 or TRBV12-4 and TRBJ1-2; TRBD1 matches 9 bases. The CDR3 is 14 residues long. The V gene end was trimmed by 6 bases and the J gene end by 5 bases; junction bases not matched to a gene: 7. CDR3 sequence reads: CASSGTGSEYGYTF. The CDR3 bases are TGTGCCAGCAGCGGGACAGGGTCGGAATATGGCTACACCTTC.

The chain couples TRBV6-1 to TRBJ1-6; the match to TRBD1 covers 10 bases. Unmatched junction bases numbered 8, after V lost 6 bases and J lost 9 bases. Germline V gene sequence: CDR1 MNHNS, CDR2 SASEGT. CDR3 length: 15 amino acids. In DNA, the CDR3 is TGTGCCAGCAGGACAGGGGGCAGGTCCAGTTCACCCCTCCACTTT. Residues: CASRTGGRSSSPLHF.

This clonotype was recorded many times. J is TRBJ2-3 and V is TRBV7-8; D not certain. There are 16 residues in the CDR3. Looked up from germline, CDR1 is SGHVS and CDR2 is FQNEAQ. Trimming took 1 base from V and 4 from J, leaving 15 bases between them. This chain's CDR3 is CASSLDFQLVADTQYF. DNA for the CDR3: TGTGCCAGCAGCTTAGATTTCCAGTTGGTGGCAGATACGCAGTATTTT.

The table lists this clonotype with a few counts. The chain recombines TRBV6-5 with TRBJ2-1, with D unclear. The CDR3 has 13 residues. Germline lookup yields CDR1 MNHEY and CDR2 SVGAGI. Between the trimmed V and J ends, which lost 0 bases and 10 bases, there was a span of 10 bases. Here the CDR3 reads CASSYSAPREQFF. CDR3 sequence (DNA): TGTGCCAGCAGTTACTCGGCCCCTCGAGAGCAGTTCTTC.

This clonotype was recorded a few times. The chain employs TRBV7-8 and TRBJ2-6, with D unresolved. Trimming pared 5 bases from V and 0 bases from J, leaving 8 bases between. The CDR3 is made up of 15 amino acids. Germline CDR1 and CDR2: SGHVS and FQNEAQ. CDR3: CASSGGPSGANVLTF. CDR3 coding DNA: TGTGCCAGCAGCGGCGGCCCCTCTGGGGCCAACGTCCTGACTTTC.

In this sample, this clonotype turned up many times. The CDR3 DNA is TGCAGTGCTAGCACTAGCGGGAAGGCCTACGAGCAGTACTTC. Its protein is CSASTSGKAYEQYF. The rearrangement links TRBV20-1 to TRBJ2-7, with TRBD2 matching 10 bases. The V and J ends lost 3 bases and 2 bases, in that order; junction bases with no gene match: 4. The germline V gene has CDR1 DFQATT and CDR2 SNEGSKA (reference sequence). The CDR3 spans 14 residues.

This clonotype has a count of ten or more. V gene TRBV28 combines with J gene TRBJ2-1, with 16 nucleotides matching TRBD2. Trimming removed 5 bases from V and 9 bases from J; junction bases left unmatched: 4. The CDR3 runs 15 residues. Germline V gives CDR1 MDHEN, CDR2 SYDVKM. CDR3 bases: TGTGCCAGCAGTATCGGGACTAGCGGGAGGGGTGAGCAGTTCTTC. Encoded protein: CASSIGTSGRGEQFF. Full variable domain (remainder filled in from reference TRBV28 and TRBJ2-1): DVKVTQSSRYLVKRTGEKVFLECVQDMDHENMFWYRQDPGLGLRLIYFSYDVKMKEKGDIPEGYSVSREKKERFSLILESASTNQTSMYLCASSIGTSGRGEQFFGPGTRLTVL.

The V and J genes are TRBV19 and TRBJ1-4; D perhaps matches TRBD1 (5 bases). The CDR3 has 16 residues. With 3 bases removed from V and 0 bases from J, the gap between germline ends came to 11 bases. Germline assignment: CDR1 LNHDA and CDR2 SQIVND (reference sequence). CDR3 bases: TGTGCCAGTAGTATTGGACAAATCGCAACTAATGAAAAACTGTTTTTT. This codes for CASSIGQIATNEKLFF. Variable domain in full (rest from reference TRBV19 and TRBJ1-4): DGGITQSPKYLFRKEGQNVTLSCEQNLNHDAMYWYRQDPGQGLRLIYYSQIVNDFQKGDIAEGYSVSREKKESFPLTVTSAQKNPTAFYLCASSIGQIATNEKLFFGSGTQLSVL.

This sequence joins TRBV5-4 and TRBJ2-1; 7 nucleotides align to TRBD2. CDR3 length equals 14 residues. The germline gives CDR1 SGHNT, CDR2 YYREEE (reference sequence). Trimming cost V 5 bases and J 6 bases; bases outside gene matches: 8. As DNA, the CDR3 is TGTGCCAGCAGTCGAGGCGGGGGTCCCAATGAGCAGTTCTTC. Protein: CASSRGGGPNEQFF.

The sample holds many counts of this clonotype. The gene calls are TRBV4-1 and TRBJ2-7, with no clear D. The CDR3 totals 15 residues. V lost 1 base, J lost 4 bases, and 14 bases lay in between. Germline CDR1 is MGHRA and CDR2 is YSYEKL. The chain's CDR3 is CASSQARTELYEQYF. The CDR3 DNA sequence: TGCGCCAGCAGCCAAGCTCGGACCGAGCTATACGAGCAGTACTTC.

This clonotype was recorded many times. The rearrangement links TRBV20-1 to TRBJ2-1, with 8 positions matching TRBD1. This CDR3 spans 15 amino acids. CDR1 is DFQATT and CDR2 is SNEGSKA in the germline V gene (reference sequence). After removal of 0 bases from V and 0 bases from J, the junction contained 1 base not matched to a gene. The CDR3 loop is CSAREDRGSYNEQFF. Here the CDR3 DNA reads TGCAGTGCTAGAGAAGACAGGGGCTCCTACAATGAGCAGTTCTTC.